This record concerns one T cell receptor beta chain sequence. Assignments of participants to cohorts depended upon their own reported clinical history. Original handling: Estimates of nucleated cell counts were drawn from the amplification of reference gene primers. Assay: immunoSEQ multiplex PCR; the TCRdb copy retains only in-frame clones and omits some. That table gives V, J and clone size, and the DNA gave D and trimming. This sample has 200,000 to 250,000 clones, with about 91% found just once. The data belong to a study of blood T cell repertoires in COVID-19. In germline, CDR1 is MGHRA, CDR2 YSYEKL. The CDR3 has 17 amino acids. V lost 0 bases and J lost 1; bases outside the gene matches: 6.

The sequencing input was PBMCs or T cells enriched from blood (not recorded which). This chain joins TRBV4-1 and TRBJ2-3, with TRBD2 matching 8 bases. This clonotype originated in a woman in her 50s with acute COVID-19. CDR3 protein: CASSQEFLTSGTDTQYF. As DNA, the CDR3 is TGCGCCAGCAGCCAAGAGTTCCTGACTAGCGGCACAGATACGCAGTATTTT.